One and the same sample provided the 5 T cell receptor beta chains below, sequenced in a study of OX40 agonist ivuxolimab in advanced cancers. Using immunoSEQ multiplex PCR, the repertoire was profiled, and TCRdb retains in-frame clones only, with some absent. The data hold 35,000 to 45,000 clones, with roughly nine tenths observed a single time. Sample: CD4+ or CD8+ T cells sorted from blood, taken in a trial of the OX40 agonist ivuxolimab. These TCRs come from an adult with an advanced solid tumor such as melanoma, head and neck, liver or kidney cancer.

This chain uses TRBV6-5 with TRBJ1-1; D call uncertain. The CDR3 extends over 12 amino acids. Germline V gene lookup returns CDR1 MNHEY and CDR2 SVGAGI. V dropped 2 bases and J dropped 6 bases, with 7 bases sitting between them. In DNA, the CDR3 is TGTGCCAGCAGTTACATGCGCGCTGAAGCTTTCTTT. Translating gives CASSYMRAEAFF.

This clone was found once. The chain recombines TRBV4-3 with TRBJ2-7, with D hard to call. CDR1 and CDR2 from the germline V gene are LGHNA and YSLEER. This CDR3 spans 15 amino acids. The V end was cut by 0 bases, the J end by 3 bases, with 12 bases between. The CDR3 DNA reads TGCGCCAGCAGCCAAGATTCCAGTTTGAGCTACGAGCAGTACTTC. Translating it yields CASSQDSSLSYEQYF.

This clone was seen once. Other nucleotide sequences from this sample produce the same CDR3. The CDR3 DNA is TGTGCCAGCAGTTTAGGACAGGGTTACCGTCAGCCCCAGCATTTT. Amino acids: CASSLGQGYRQPQHF. J is TRBJ1-5 and V is TRBV28; 8 nucleotides align to TRBD1. CDR1 MDHEN and CDR2 SYDVKM come from the germline V gene. Trimming removed 2 bases from V and 6 bases from J; junction bases left unmatched: 6. The CDR3 totals 15 residues.

The chain couples TRBV27 to TRBJ2-6, with a possible D match to TRBD1 (6 bases). V lost 5 bases, J lost 12 bases, and 17 bases lay in between. The CDR3 runs 14 residues. Germline CDR1 MNHEY, CDR2 SMNVEV (reference sequence). The CDR3 DNA sequence: TGTGCCAGCAGTCCGATTGGACAGCAAATCGTCCTGACTTTC. It specifies CASSPIGQQIVLTF.

The rearrangement uses TRBV19 and TRBJ2-1; tentative D call: TRBD1 (6 bases). There are 16 residues in the CDR3. Germline V lookup: CDR1 LNHDA, CDR2 SQIVND (reference sequence). V dropped 5 bases and J dropped 3 bases, with 17 bases sitting between them. CDR3 DNA sequence: TGTGCCAGTAGTGCAGGGACACCCGAAATCTACAATGAGCAGTTCTTC. Translating gives CASSAGTPEIYNEQFF.